Listed below are T cell receptor beta chains from one sample, sequenced in a study of blood T cell repertoires in COVID-19. Produced via immunoSEQ multiplex PCR; TCRdb's table is partial and in-frame only. Here the sample spans 250,000 or so clones, 80% to 90% being singletons. Input material: PBMCs or T cells enriched from blood (not recorded which). The receptors here all came from a woman in her forties or fifties who had recovered from COVID-19. CDR3s include the opening cysteine and the closing phenylalanine or tryptophan. The D gene is left open where the match is weak. Some rows mark clone size as missing; the rest say once, few, many or name a class of expanded clone.

D,V,J,size,CDR3,DNA
TRBD2,TRBV2,TRBJ2-7,.,CASREGLAGLGEQYF,TGTGCCAGCAGGGAGGGACTAGCGGGATTGGGCGAGCAGTACTTC
.,TRBV9,TRBJ1-2,.,CASSTIGANYGYTF,TGTGCCAGCAGCACAATTGGAGCTAACTATGGCTACACCTTC
TRBD1,TRBV19,TRBJ2-1,few,CASRVQGANEQFF,TGTGCCAGTAGAGTACAGGGGGCGAATGAGCAGTTCTTC
.,TRBV27,TRBJ1-1,.,CASSLSRLNTEAFF,TGTGCCAGCAGTCTCTCCAGGTTGAACACTGAAGCTTTCTTT
TRBD1,TRBV3-1/TRBV3-2,TRBJ1-2,few,CASSPTGTGNYGYTF,TGTGCCAGCAGTCCCACCGGGACAGGGAACTATGGCTACACCTTC
.,TRBV19,TRBJ1-5,.,CASSIDQQRPQHF,TGTGCCAGTAGTATAGACCAGCAGCGGCCCCAGCATTTT
TRBD2,TRBV4-1,TRBJ2-7,.,CASSQIAGGGSSGRVNEQYF,TGCGCCAGCAGCCAAATTGCCGGAGGTGGGTCTAGCGGGAGAGTAAACGAGCAGTACTTC
TRBD2,TRBV7-2,TRBJ2-3,.,CASSAGGGIVDTQYF,TGTGCCAGCAGCGCGGGAGGGGGAATCGTAGATACGCAGTATTTT
.,TRBV29-1,TRBJ2-5,.,CSVESPNQYQETQYF,TGCAGCGTTGAGTCGCCGAATCAGTACCAAGAGACCCAGTACTTC
.,TRBV20-1,TRBJ1-5,.,CSASFGGAGNQPQHF,TGCAGTGCTAGTTTTGGGGGCGCGGGCAATCAGCCCCAGCATTTT
.,TRBV5-4,TRBJ2-1,.,CASTEGAGISYNEQFF,TGTGCCAGTACGGAAGGAGCTGGCATCTCCTACAATGAGCAGTTCTTC
.,TRBV6-5,TRBJ1-3,.,CASSYGQGSTIYF,TGTGCCAGCAGTTACGGGCAGGGAAGCACCATATATTTT
.,TRBV2,TRBJ2-5,.,CASSGMGLDEETQYF,TGTGCCAGCAGTGGAATGGGACTCGACGAAGAGACCCAGTACTTC
TRBD1,TRBV4-1,TRBJ2-1,few,CASSHPRDRKKIF,TGCGCCAGCAGCCACCCCCGGGACAGGAAAAAAATCTTC
TRBD2,TRBV11-3,TRBJ2-2,.,CASSLDRLAANTGELFF,TGTGCCAGCAGCTTAGATCGACTAGCGGCGAACACCGGGGAGCTGTTTTTT
.,TRBV5-4,TRBJ1-4,.,CASSSQGNEKLFF,TGTGCCAGCAGCTCTCAGGGTAATGAAAAACTGTTTTTT
.,TRBV6-5,TRBJ1-2,.,CASSPRGQNYGYTF,TGTGCCAGCAGCCCGCGGGGGCAGAACTATGGCTACACCTTC
.,TRBV5-5,TRBJ2-1,.,CASDLGGLYNEQFF,TGTGCCAGCGACTTGGGGGGGCTATACAATGAGCAGTTCTTC
.,TRBV19,TRBJ2-7,.,CASSIDLEVSEQYF,TGTGCCAGTAGTATAGACCTAGAGGTCTCCGAGCAGTACTTC
.,TRBV5-1,TRBJ2-3,.,CASSSAGGTDTQYF,TGCGCCAGCAGCTCGGCCGGGGGCACAGATACGCAGTATTTT
TRBD1,TRBV29-1,TRBJ1-2,.,CSVERQGYGYTF,TGCAGCGTTGAAAGACAGGGGTATGGCTACACCTTC
TRBD2,TRBV4-2,TRBJ2-7,few,CASSPLLAGSYEQYF,TGTGCCAGCAGCCCCCTACTAGCGGGCTCCTACGAGCAGTACTTC
.,TRBV28,TRBJ1-1,.,CASIEGVVNTEAFF,TGTGCCAGCATTGAGGGGGTGGTGAACACTGAAGCTTTCTTT
TRBD1,TRBV7-9,TRBJ1-1,.,CASSFPGGTEAFF,TGTGCCAGCAGCTTTCCAGGGGGCACTGAAGCTTTCTTT
.,TRBV7-9,TRBJ2-3,.,CASVMRGNTDTQYF,TGTGCCAGCGTTATGCGCGGGAACACAGATACGCAGTATTTT
TRBD2,TRBV28,TRBJ2-2,.,CASSFPLAGQLANTGELFF,TGTGCCAGCAGTTTTCCCCTAGCGGGGCAACTCGCGAACACCGGGGAGCTGTTTTTT
.,TRBV10-3,TRBJ2-7,.,CAINTASEQYF,TGTGCCATCAATACAGCCTCCGAGCAGTACTTC
TRBD1,TRBV19,TRBJ1-2,.,CASRGTGSDYGYTF,TGTGCCAGTAGAGGGACAGGGTCAGACTATGGCTACACCTTC
TRBD1,TRBV6-5,TRBJ1-4,.,CASSLGPGQGGEKLFF,TGTGCCAGCAGTTTGGGCCCCGGACAGGGGGGAGAAAAACTGTTTTTT
.,TRBV6-1,TRBJ1-5,.,CASSEGLQPQHF,TGTGCCAGCAGTGAAGGGCTTCAGCCCCAGCATTTT
.,TRBV6-5,TRBJ2-2,.,CASSYSPGTNTGELFF,TGTGCCAGCAGTTACTCACCCGGGACGAACACCGGGGAGCTGTTTTTT
.,TRBV15,TRBJ1-5,.,CATSSYRDSNQPQHF,TGTGCCACCAGCAGCTACAGGGATAGCAATCAGCCCCAGCATTTT
.,TRBV10-2,TRBJ1-1,.,CASSNRVNTEAFF,TGCGCCAGCAGTAACAGGGTGAACACTGAAGCTTTCTTT
.,TRBV28,TRBJ2-3,.,CASRPIGQLRDTQYF,TGTGCCAGCAGGCCAATAGGACAGCTTCGGGATACGCAGTATTTT
TRBD2,TRBV2,TRBJ2-5,.,CASRWIAGGPLSETQYF,TGTGCCAGCAGGTGGATAGCGGGAGGGCCTTTGTCGGAGACCCAGTACTTC